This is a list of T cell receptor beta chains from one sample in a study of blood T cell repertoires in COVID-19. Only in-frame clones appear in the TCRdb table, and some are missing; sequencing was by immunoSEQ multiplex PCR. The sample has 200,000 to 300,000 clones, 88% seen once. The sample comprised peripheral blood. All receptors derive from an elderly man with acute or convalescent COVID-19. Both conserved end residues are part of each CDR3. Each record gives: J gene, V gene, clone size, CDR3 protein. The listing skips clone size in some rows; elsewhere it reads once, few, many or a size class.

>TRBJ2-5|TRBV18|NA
CASSLQGVGQETQYF
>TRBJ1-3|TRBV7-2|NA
CASSLGPGQRNTIYF
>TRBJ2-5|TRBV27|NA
CASRGQGAGIIQETQYF
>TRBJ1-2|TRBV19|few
CASSMGHRNYGYTF
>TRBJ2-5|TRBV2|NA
CASRDRTSSQETQYF
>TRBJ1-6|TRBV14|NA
CASSHVDNSPLHF
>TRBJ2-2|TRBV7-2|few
CASSLLAGTNTGELFF
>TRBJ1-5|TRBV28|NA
CAWSPRVRNQPQHF
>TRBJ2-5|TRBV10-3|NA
CAISDPSVNQETQYF
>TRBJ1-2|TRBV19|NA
CASSIRGHGYTF
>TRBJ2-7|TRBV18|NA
CASSLNTGGYEQYF
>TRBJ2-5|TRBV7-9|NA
CASSLAGARAETQYF
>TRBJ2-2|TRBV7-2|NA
CASSLGGGANTGELFF
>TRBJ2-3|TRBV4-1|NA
CASSLSTDTQYF
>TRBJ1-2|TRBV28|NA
CASTSDREGYTF